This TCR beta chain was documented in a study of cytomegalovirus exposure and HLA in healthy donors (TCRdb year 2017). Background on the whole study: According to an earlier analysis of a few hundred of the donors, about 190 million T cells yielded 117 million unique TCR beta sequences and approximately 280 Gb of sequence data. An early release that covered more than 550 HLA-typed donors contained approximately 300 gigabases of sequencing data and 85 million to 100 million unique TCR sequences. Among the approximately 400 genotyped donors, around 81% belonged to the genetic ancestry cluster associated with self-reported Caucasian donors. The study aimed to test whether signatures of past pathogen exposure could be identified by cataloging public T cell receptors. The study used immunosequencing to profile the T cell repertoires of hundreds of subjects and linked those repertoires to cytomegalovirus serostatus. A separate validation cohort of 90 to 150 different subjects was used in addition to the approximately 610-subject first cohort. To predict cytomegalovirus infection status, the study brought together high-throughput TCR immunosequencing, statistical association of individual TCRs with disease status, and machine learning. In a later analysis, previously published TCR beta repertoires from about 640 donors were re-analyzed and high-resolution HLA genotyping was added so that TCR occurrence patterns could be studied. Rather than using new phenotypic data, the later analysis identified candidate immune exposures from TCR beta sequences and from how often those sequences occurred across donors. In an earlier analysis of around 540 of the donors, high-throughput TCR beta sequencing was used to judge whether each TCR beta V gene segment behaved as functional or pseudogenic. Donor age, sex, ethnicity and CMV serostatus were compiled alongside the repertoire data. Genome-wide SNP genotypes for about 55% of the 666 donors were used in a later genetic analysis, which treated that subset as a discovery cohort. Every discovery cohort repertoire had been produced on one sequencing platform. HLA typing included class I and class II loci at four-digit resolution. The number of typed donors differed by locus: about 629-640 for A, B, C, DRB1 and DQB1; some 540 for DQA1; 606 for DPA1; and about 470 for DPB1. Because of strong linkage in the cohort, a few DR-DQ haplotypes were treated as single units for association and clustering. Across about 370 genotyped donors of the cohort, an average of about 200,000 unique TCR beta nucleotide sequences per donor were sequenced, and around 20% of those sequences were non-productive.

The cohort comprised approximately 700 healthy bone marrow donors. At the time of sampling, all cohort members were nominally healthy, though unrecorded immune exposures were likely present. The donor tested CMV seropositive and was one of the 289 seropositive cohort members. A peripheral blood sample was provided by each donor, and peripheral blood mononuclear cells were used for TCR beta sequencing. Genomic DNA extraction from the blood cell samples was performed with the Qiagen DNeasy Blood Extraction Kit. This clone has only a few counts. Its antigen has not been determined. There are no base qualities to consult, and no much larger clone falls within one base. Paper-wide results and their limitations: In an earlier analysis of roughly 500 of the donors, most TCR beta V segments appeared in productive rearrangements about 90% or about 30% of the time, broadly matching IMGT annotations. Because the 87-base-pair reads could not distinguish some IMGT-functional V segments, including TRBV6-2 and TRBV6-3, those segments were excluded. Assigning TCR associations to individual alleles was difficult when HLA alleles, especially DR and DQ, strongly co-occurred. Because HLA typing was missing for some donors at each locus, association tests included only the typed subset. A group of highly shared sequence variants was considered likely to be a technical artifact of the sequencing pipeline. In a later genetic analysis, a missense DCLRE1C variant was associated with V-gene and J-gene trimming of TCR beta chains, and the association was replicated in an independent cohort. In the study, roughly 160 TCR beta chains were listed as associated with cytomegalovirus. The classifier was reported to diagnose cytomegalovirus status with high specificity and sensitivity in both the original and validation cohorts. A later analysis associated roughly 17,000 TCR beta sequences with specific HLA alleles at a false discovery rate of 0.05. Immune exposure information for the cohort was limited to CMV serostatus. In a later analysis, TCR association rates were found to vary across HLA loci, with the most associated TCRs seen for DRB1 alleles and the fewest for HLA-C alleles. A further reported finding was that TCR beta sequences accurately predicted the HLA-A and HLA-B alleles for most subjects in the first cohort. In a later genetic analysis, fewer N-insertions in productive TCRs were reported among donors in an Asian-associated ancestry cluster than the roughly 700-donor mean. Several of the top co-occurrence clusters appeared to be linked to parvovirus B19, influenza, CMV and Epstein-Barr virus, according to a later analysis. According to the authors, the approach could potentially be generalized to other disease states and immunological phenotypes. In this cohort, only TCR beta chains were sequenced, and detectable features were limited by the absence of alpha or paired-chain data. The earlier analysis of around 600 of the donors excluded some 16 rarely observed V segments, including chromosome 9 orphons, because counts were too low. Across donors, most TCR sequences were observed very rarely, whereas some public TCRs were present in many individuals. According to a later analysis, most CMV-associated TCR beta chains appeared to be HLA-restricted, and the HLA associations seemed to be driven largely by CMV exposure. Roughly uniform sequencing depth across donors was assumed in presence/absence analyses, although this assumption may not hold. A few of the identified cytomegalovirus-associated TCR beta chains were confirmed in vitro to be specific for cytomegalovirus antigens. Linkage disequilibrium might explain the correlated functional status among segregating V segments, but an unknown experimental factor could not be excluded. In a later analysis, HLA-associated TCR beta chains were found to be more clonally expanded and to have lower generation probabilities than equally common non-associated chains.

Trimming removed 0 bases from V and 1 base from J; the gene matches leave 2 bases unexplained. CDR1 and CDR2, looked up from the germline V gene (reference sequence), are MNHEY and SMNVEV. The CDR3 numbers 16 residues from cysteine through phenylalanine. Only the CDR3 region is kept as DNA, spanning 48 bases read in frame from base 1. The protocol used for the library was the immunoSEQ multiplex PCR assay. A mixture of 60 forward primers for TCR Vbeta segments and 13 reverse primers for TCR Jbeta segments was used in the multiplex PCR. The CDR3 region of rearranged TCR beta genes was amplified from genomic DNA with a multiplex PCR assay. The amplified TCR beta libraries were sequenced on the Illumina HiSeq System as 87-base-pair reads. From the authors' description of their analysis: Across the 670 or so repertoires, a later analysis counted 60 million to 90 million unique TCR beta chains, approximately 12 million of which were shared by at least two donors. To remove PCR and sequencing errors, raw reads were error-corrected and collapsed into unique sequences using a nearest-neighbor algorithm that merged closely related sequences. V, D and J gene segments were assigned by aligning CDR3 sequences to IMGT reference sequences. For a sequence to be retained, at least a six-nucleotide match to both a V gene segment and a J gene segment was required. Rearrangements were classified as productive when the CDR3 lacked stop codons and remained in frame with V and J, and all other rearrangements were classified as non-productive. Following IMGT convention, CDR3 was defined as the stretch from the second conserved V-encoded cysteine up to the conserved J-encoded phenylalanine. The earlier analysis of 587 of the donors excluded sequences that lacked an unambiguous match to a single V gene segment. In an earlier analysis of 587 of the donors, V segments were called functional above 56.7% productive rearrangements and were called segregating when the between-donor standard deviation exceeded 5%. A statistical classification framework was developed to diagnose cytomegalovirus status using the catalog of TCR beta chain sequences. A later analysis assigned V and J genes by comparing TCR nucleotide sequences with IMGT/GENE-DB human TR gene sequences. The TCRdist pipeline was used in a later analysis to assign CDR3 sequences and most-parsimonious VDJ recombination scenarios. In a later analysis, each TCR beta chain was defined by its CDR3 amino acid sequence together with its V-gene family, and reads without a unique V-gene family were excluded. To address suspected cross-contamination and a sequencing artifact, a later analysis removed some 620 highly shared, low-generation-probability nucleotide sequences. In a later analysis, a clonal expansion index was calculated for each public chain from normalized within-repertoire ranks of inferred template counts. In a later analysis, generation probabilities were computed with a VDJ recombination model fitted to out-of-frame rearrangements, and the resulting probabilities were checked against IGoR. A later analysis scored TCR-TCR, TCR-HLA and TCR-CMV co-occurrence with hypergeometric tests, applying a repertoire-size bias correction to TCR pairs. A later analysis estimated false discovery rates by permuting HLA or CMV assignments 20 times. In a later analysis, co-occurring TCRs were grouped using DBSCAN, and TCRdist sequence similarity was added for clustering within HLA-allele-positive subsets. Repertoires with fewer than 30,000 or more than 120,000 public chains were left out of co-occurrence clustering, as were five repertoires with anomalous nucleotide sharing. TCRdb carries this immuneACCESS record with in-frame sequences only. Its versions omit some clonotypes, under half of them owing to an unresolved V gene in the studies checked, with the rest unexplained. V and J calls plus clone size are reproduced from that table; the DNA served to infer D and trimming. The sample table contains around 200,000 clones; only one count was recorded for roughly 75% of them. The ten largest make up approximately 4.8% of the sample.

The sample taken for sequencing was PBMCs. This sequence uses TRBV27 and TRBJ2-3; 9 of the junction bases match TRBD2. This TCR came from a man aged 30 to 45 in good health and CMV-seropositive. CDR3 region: CASSLSAGGGTDTQYF. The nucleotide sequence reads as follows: TGTGCCAGCAGTTTATCGGCGGGAGGGGGCACAGATACGCAGTATTTT.